This T cell receptor (beta chain) originates from a study of regulatory T cells in long-lasting Graves disease. General study results and limits: Persistent disease was associated with favored TRBV28 usage and with favored use of TRBJ1-2 and TRBJ2-5. More public clonotypes were shared by persistent patients (around 2,800) than by new patients (around 990).

CDR3 regions were amplified by Arm-PCR using iRepertoire HTBI primers to build TCR beta libraries. In the original processing: Identified segments across samples numbered some 62 TRBV and roughly 15 TRBJ. MiXCR, run by TCRdb on the multiplex PCR reads, gives a single entry per CDR3 protein. For this entry, the V and J calls and clone size follow TCRdb and not the study's own pipeline. Found here are 300,000 or so distinct CDR3 sequences, around 19% of them singletons; the top ten hold approximately 31%. Time point described: persistent/refractory GD, antithyroid drugs over 5 years with positive TRAb. The TCR library was made from RNA extracted from PBMCs. Into tubes containing EDTA, nine milliliters of peripheral blood were drawn. Germline CDR1 reads MDHEN; CDR2 reads SYDVKM. The length of the CDR3 is 14 residues. V was pared by 8 bases and J by 0 bases, with 13 bases between. This clonotype has ten or more counts. Its cognate antigen is unknown.

Specimen: peripheral blood mononuclear cells (PBMCs), collected when the disease was refractory, from a patient treated with antithyroid drugs. J is TRBJ1-2 and V is TRBV28; D may be TRBD1 (5 bases). The source is a female donor with Graves disease. The CDR3 loop reads CASGGGKANYGYTF. The CDR3 DNA sequence: TGTGCCAGCGGGGGGGGAAAGGCTAACTATGGCTACACCTTC.